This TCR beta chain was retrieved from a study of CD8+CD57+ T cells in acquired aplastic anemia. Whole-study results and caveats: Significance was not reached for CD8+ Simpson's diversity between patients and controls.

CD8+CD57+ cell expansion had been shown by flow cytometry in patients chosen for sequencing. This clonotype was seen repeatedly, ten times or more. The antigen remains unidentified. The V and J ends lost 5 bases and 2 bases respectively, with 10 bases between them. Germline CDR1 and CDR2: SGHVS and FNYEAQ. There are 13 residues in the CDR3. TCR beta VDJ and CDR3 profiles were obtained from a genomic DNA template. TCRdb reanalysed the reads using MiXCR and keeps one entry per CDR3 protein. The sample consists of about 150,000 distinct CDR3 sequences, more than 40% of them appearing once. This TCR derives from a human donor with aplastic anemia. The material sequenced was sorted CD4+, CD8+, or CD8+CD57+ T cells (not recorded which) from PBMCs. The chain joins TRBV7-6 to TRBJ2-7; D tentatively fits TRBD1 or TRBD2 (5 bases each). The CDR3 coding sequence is TGTGCCAGCAGCCCGGGACCCACCTACGAGCAGTACTTC. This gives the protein CASSPGPTYEQYF.